Presented here are 2 T cell receptor beta chains from one specimen sequenced in a study of cytomegalovirus exposure and HLA in healthy donors. The PCR ran on 60 Vbeta and 13 Jbeta primers. Profiled with immunoSEQ multiplex PCR; TCRdb holds only in-frame clones, not every one. The table includes 150,000 to 160,000 clones, roughly 77% detected once. The sequenced material came from PBMCs. The receptors were sampled from a man between 25 and 39 years old in good health and CMV-seropositive.

V is TRBV2 and J is TRBJ1-2; D possibly corresponds to TRBD1 (6 bases). Germline loops: CDR1 SNHLY, CDR2 FYNNEI. CDR3 length: 13 amino acids. The V end lost 6 bases, the J end lost 4 bases, and 12 bases lay between the germline ends. The CDR3 region is CASSAGQSYGYTF. The CDR3 DNA sequence: TGTGCCAGCAGCGCTGGACAGTCCTATGGCTACACCTTC.

This chain connects TRBV6-5 to TRBJ2-1, with a weak D call TRBD1 (5 bases). V was cut by 5 bases and J by 8 bases, with 7 bases left in between. The CDR3 runs 11 residues. Germline-derived CDR1 and CDR2 are MNHEY and SVGAGI. CDR3: CASSGHDEQFF. The CDR3 DNA reads TGTGCCAGCAGTGGACACGATGAGCAGTTCTTC.